The entry below gives a single TCR beta chain sequence along with its context. The sample belongs to a study of shared clonotypes between healthy human individuals. Ten immunoSEQ deep assay plates were used to sequence the DNA of unsorted PBMCs. Produced via immunoSEQ multiplex PCR; TCRdb's table is partial and in-frame only. The sample records about 560,000 clones, around three quarters being singletons. Donors, healthy HIV-negative adults, lacked recent acute infections or vaccinations. Sequencing was performed on PBMCs. The clonotype comes from a woman in her thirties or forties in good health. Some clones in this sample may be carry-over from other donors' samples.

In DNA form, the CDR3 reads TGCGCCAGCAGCAACCACCCCGACTTGTACAATGAGCAGTTCTTC. The encoded protein is CASSNHPDLYNEQFF. The chain joins TRBV5-1 to TRBJ2-1; D remains unclear. The ends were cut back, 4 bases at V and 4 bases at J, with 15 bases in the middle. Germline V gives CDR1 SGHRS, CDR2 YFSETQ. CDR3 length: 15 residues.